The clone carrying this TCR beta chain has only a few counts. Its antigen is not known. The record originates from a study of regulatory T cells in long-lasting Graves disease. Study outcomes and limitations: Patients with persistent Graves' had lower TCR diversity than newly diagnosed patients. A greater number of public clonotypes (approximately 2,700) was shared by persistent patients than by new patients (roughly 880). TRBV28, TRBJ1-2 and TRBJ2-5 were segments that persistent disease favored.

Relying on iRepertoire HTBI primers and Arm-PCR of CDR3 regions, the team built TCR beta libraries. One entry per CDR3 protein, called by TCRdb with MiXCR from the multiplex PCR reads. The repertoire has over 650,000 distinct CDR3 sequences, 25% to 35% of them found once; the top ten carry about 40%. This sample's time point: persistent/refractory GD, antithyroid drugs over 5 years with positive TRAb. Extracted RNA from PBMCs served as the source of the TCR library. American Thyroid Association guidelines served as the basis for diagnosing Graves' disease. The V and J ends lost 6 bases and 4 bases respectively, with 12 bases between them. CDR3 size: 14 residues.

The material sequenced was peripheral blood mononuclear cells (PBMCs), taken when the disease was refractory, from a patient treated with antithyroid drugs. The chain is built from TRBV12-3 or TRBV12-4 and TRBJ2-2; no reliable D call. The receptor was isolated from a female donor with Graves disease. The chain's CDR3 is CASRWLVGTGELFF. DNA of the CDR3: TGTGCCAGCAGATGGCTAGTAGGCACCGGGGAGCTGTTTTTT.